The 13 T cell receptor beta chains reported below all come from one sample, sequenced in a study of control samples from healthy donors and cancer patients. Sequenced by immunoSEQ multiplex PCR; TCRdb stores in-frame clones only, minus some. The sample records some 74,000 clones, 85% to 95% being singletons. Sequencing was carried out using blood. Receptors originate from a young woman in good health.

The V gene is TRBV30, the J gene TRBJ1-4; 8 bases are shared with TRBD1. J was trimmed by 1 base and V by 7 bases; bases with no gene match: 5. CDR1 GTSNPN and CDR2 SVGIG come from the germline V gene (reference sequence). The length of the CDR3 is 14 residues. CDR3 region: CASTGVVTNEKLFF. In DNA form, the CDR3 reads TGTGCCTCGACAGGGGTAGTAACTAATGAAAAACTGTTTTTT.

V usage is TRBV6-2 or TRBV6-3 and J usage is TRBJ2-2; D is unresolved. Trimming left V 6 bases short and J 2 bases short, with 7 bases between. Germline V gene sequence: CDR1 MNHEY, CDR2 SVGEGT. The CDR3 totals 13 residues. The CDR3 protein is CASSQVNTGELFF. The CDR3 coding sequence is TGTGCCAGCAGCCAGGTTAACACCGGGGAGCTGTTTTTT.

This clone was seen a few times. The chain is built from TRBV12-3 or TRBV12-4 and TRBJ2-7; the D gene is possibly TRBD2 (5 bases). Trimming took 6 bases from V and 3 from J, leaving 9 bases between them. This CDR3 spans 12 amino acids. CDR3 protein: CASSTDYYEQYF. DNA of the CDR3: TGTGCCAGCAGCACAGACTACTACGAGCAGTACTTC.

The J gene is TRBJ2-7, the V gene TRBV7-8, with D tentatively TRBD2 (5 bases). CDR1 is SGHVS and CDR2 is FQNEAQ in the germline V gene. V lost 2 bases and J 6 bases, leaving 14 bases between the germline ends. CDR3 length: 14 residues. CDR3 sequence reads: CASSLSPGVGEQYF. DNA for the CDR3: TGTGCCAGCAGCTTATCTCCCGGGGTGGGCGAGCAGTACTTC.

The chain joins TRBV4-1 to TRBJ1-1, with D unclear. Trimming took 3 bases from V and 5 from J, leaving 10 bases between them. CDR1 is MGHRA, CDR2 YSYEKL, per germline. There are 13 residues in the CDR3. The CDR3 nucleotides are TGCGCCAGCAGCCAGGGGTTTGGGACTGAAGCTTTCTTT. Encoded protein: CASSQGFGTEAFF.

This chain uses TRBV15 with TRBJ1-5; D gene unclear. The germline V gene has CDR1 LNHNV and CDR2 YYDKDF (reference sequence). This CDR3 contains 15 residues. V was cut by 2 bases and J by 5 bases, with 13 bases left in between. The DNA of the CDR3 is TGTGCCACCAGCAGATCACCCCGCGGGGATCAGCCCCAGCATTTT. Residues: CATSRSPRGDQPQHF.

This chain links TRBV27 with TRBJ1-5, with D uncertain. The CDR3 contains 13 residues. The V gene lost 5 bases and the J gene lost 4 bases, with 9 bases spanning the gap. CDR1 and CDR2 from the germline V gene are MNHEY and SMNVEV (reference sequence). CDR3 protein: CASSPRINQPQHF. The CDR3 nucleotides read TGTGCCAGCAGTCCCCGGATTAATCAGCCCCAGCATTTT.

The genes are TRBV15 and TRBJ2-1, with TRBD2 identical over 8 bases. The germline gives CDR1 LNHNV, CDR2 YYDKDF (reference sequence). The CDR3 is 17 residues long. Losses at the gene ends were 0 bases for V and 6 bases for J; bases not matched to a gene: 10. In nucleotides, the CDR3 is TGTGCCACCAGCAGAGAAAGTAGCGGGGTGTTATCCAATGAGCAGTTCTTC. This codes for CATSRESSGVLSNEQFF.

This chain joins TRBV28 and TRBJ1-2; TRBD1 matches 7 bases. With V trimmed by 5 bases and J by 7 bases, 7 bases remained unmatched. Germline lookup yields CDR1 MDHEN and CDR2 SYDVKM. This CDR3 region has 13 residues. The CDR3 bases are TGTGCCAGCAGTCTAAGACAGGGAGCTGGCTACACCTTC. Amino acid sequence: CASSLRQGAGYTF.

The chain's CDR3 is CASSSGRNPEAFF. DNA of the CDR3: TGCGCCAGCAGTTCGGGACGAAACCCTGAAGCTTTCTTT. The chain has TRBV10-1 and TRBJ1-1, with a tentative D call TRBD1 (5 bases). Trimming shortened V by 5 bases and J by 6 bases, and 13 bases separated the two germline ends. The germline gives CDR1 WNHNN, CDR2 SYGVQD (reference sequence). The CDR3 loop spans 13 amino acids.

The V gene is TRBV9, the J gene TRBJ2-5; D is unclear. Between the trimmed V and J ends, which lost 1 base and 5 bases, there was a span of 12 bases. Germline CDR1 reads SGDLS; CDR2 reads YYNGEE. This CDR3 has 14 amino acids. CDR3 DNA: TGTGCCAGCAGCGTAAGCACTTACGGGGAGACCCAGTACTTC. Translating it yields CASSVSTYGETQYF.

CDR3 amino acids: CASSLGQGYGYTF. For the CDR3, the DNA is TGTGCCAGCAGCTTAGGACAGGGCTATGGCTACACCTTC. The chain combines TRBV7-9 with TRBJ1-2, with 7 bases lining up with TRBD1. The germline CDR1 and CDR2 sequences are SEHNR and FQNEAQ (reference sequence). There are 13 residues in the CDR3. V dropped 1 base and J dropped 4; count of bases not matched to a gene: 0.

This clone was detected once. This chain links TRBV19 with TRBJ1-3, with D unresolved. Germline lookup yields CDR1 LNHDA and CDR2 SQIVND (reference sequence). This CDR3 spans 15 amino acids. With 7 bases removed from V and 2 bases from J, the gap between germline ends came to 15 bases. This CDR3 is CASKLVGYPGNTIYF. For the CDR3, the DNA is TGTGCCAGTAAACTTGTGGGGTATCCTGGAAACACCATATATTTT.